A selection of T cell receptor beta chains follows, all from one sample in a study of shared clonotypes between healthy human individuals. Sequencing used immunoSEQ multiplex PCR; TCRdb keeps in-frame clones, though not all of them. This repertoire shows some 1.4 million clones, around 95% found once; its top ten account for roughly 1.2%. Sequencing was carried out using naive CD4+ T cells sorted from blood. Receptors originate from a man aged 30 to 39 in good health. Both conserved end residues are part of each CDR3. The order of the fields is CDR3 protein, V gene.

CDR3aa: CASSLYLAGVYEQYF
v_gene: TRBV27

CDR3aa: CASSGYSNQPQHF
v_gene: TRBV2

CDR3aa: CASSFDEGSSYEQYF
v_gene: TRBV5-1

CDR3aa: CASSLITTEQFF
v_gene: TRBV7-2

CDR3aa: CASSLAPGNKIRIYEQYF
v_gene: TRBV7-2

CDR3aa: CASNPGLRGETQYF
v_gene: TRBV6-1

CDR3aa: CASSLEGLAGAFDEQFF
v_gene: TRBV13

CDR3aa: CAISGLGSGRDNEQFF
v_gene: TRBV10-3

CDR3aa: CASSRGRGAETQYF
v_gene: TRBV7-3

CDR3aa: CASSLEASWDEQYF
v_gene: TRBV5-1

CDR3aa: CASSQQTGGNTGELFF
v_gene: TRBV5-1

CDR3aa: CASSEGLWHTEAFF
v_gene: TRBV6-1

CDR3aa: CAWSPNTVGEQYF
v_gene: TRBV30

CDR3aa: CASSLPTIALAGELFF
v_gene: TRBV5-1

CDR3aa: CASSSGSLTHPFYEQYF
v_gene: TRBV5-1

CDR3aa: CASSFAHTQYF
v_gene: TRBV27

CDR3aa: CASSLASGSGKQFF
v_gene: TRBV5-8

CDR3aa: CASRNGQGGSYQETQYF
v_gene: TRBV5-1

CDR3aa: CASRLIGTSVNEQFF
v_gene: TRBV28

CDR3aa: CASSSTGGWGSAKNIQYF
v_gene: TRBV11-1

CDR3aa: CASSYGGGSGGTQYF
v_gene: TRBV11-2

CDR3aa: CASSLGTGVGTGELFF
v_gene: TRBV5-1

CDR3aa: CASSLSPKRGYEQYF
v_gene: TRBV11-2

CDR3aa: CASSLGGGFEGYTF
v_gene: TRBV28

CDR3aa: CASSSIQVSYNEQFF
v_gene: TRBV7-9

CDR3aa: CASSRRTGGSYNEQFF
v_gene: TRBV5-4

CDR3aa: CASSQDRSIRYEQFF
v_gene: TRBV14

CDR3aa: CASSQSHAGTAYEQYF
v_gene: TRBV28

CDR3aa: CASSTQEWRAPTDTQYF
v_gene: TRBV7-2

CDR3aa: CASSASTDTQYF
v_gene: TRBV7-3

CDR3aa: CASSQNHNEQFF
v_gene: TRBV14

CDR3aa: CASSTFDQPQHF
v_gene: TRBV27

CDR3aa: CSVAGGNEQFF
v_gene: TRBV29-1

CDR3aa: CASSLSGVGKETQYF
v_gene: TRBV27

CDR3aa: CASRADSNQPQHF
v_gene: TRBV25-1

CDR3aa: CASPPGSGFYNEQFF
v_gene: TRBV28

CDR3aa: CSAHLNGYTF
v_gene: TRBV29-1

CDR3aa: CASSGAGFSNEQFF
v_gene: TRBV2

CDR3aa: CASSRSFETQYF
v_gene: TRBV7-8

CDR3aa: CASHLGLADHNEQFF
v_gene: TRBV5-1

CDR3aa: CASSAYSGRFSDTQYF
v_gene: TRBV9

CDR3aa: CASSLSRDTQYF
v_gene: TRBV27

CDR3aa: CASSFSATYEQYF
v_gene: TRBV7-8

CDR3aa: CASRLTGTGVIGELFF
v_gene: TRBV25-1

CDR3aa: CASSPKVGTEAFF
v_gene: TRBV7-9

CDR3aa: CASSPSGASSYNEQFF
v_gene: TRBV5-4

CDR3aa: CASSPQGAQPQHF
v_gene: TRBV2

CDR3aa: CASSGLGGGTDTQYF
v_gene: TRBV2

CDR3aa: CASSPPGLSYEQYF
v_gene: TRBV18

CDR3aa: CASSSRGLGGWAQHF
v_gene: TRBV5-5

CDR3aa: CSVEGRAGQPQHF
v_gene: TRBV29-1

CDR3aa: CASSPSATSGQETQYF
v_gene: TRBV7-3

CDR3aa: CASSGEWGYTF
v_gene: TRBV6-1

CDR3aa: CASSWQGGNEQFF
v_gene: TRBV5-4

CDR3aa: CASSQGPVLAGVPNEQFF
v_gene: TRBV28

CDR3aa: CASSHFWELGDTQYF
v_gene: TRBV11-2

CDR3aa: CASSRAGGPQNEQFF
v_gene: TRBV27

CDR3aa: CASSPPSSTDTQYF
v_gene: TRBV6-6

CDR3aa: CASSASRLAGYQETQYF
v_gene: TRBV2